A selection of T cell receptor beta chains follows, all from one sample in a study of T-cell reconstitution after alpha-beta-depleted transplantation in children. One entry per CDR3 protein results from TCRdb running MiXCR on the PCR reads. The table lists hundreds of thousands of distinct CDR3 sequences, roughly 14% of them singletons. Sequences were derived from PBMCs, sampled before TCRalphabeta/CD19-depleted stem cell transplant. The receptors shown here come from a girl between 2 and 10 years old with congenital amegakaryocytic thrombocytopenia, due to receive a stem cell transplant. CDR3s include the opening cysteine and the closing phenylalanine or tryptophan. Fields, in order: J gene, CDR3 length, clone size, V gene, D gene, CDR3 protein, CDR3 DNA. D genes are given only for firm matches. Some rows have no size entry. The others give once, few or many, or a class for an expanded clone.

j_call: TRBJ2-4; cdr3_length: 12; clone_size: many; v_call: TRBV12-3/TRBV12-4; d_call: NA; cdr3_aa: CASTLAKNIQYF; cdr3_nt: TGTGCCAGCACCTTAGCCAAAAACATTCAGTACTTC
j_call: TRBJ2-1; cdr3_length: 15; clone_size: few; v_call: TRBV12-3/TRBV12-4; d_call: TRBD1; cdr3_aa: CASRTGTGGSDEQFF; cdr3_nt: TGTGCCAGCAGAACCGGGACAGGGGGCTCGGATGAGCAGTTCTTC
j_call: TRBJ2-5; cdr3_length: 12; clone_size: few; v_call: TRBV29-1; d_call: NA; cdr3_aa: CSVGAPGETQYF; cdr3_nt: TGCAGCGTTGGGGCCCCTGGGGAGACCCAGTACTTC
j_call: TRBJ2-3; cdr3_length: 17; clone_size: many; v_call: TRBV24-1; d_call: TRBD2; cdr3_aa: CATSDERDPRGSDTQYF; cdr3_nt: TGTGCCACCAGTGACGAGCGGGACCCCCGAGGGTCAGATACGCAGTATTTT
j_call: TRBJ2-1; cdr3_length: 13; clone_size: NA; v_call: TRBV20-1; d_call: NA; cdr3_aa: CSAVSGPYNEQFF; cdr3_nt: TGCAGTGCTGTCAGCGGGCCCTACAATGAGCAGTTCTTC
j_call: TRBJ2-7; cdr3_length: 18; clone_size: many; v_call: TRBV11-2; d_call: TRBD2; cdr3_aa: CASSSSGLAGSQAHEQYF; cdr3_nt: TGTGCCAGCAGCTCGTCGGGACTAGCGGGATCTCAGGCCCACGAGCAGTACTTC
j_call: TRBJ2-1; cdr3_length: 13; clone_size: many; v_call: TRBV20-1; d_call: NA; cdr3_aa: CSAIIPLRDEQFF; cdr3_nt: TGCAGTGCTATTATTCCCCTACGCGATGAGCAGTTCTTC
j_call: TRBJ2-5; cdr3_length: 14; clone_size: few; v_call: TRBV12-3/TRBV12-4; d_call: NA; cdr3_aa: CASSFRETWETQYF; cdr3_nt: TGTGCCAGCAGTTTCCGGGAAACCTGGGAGACCCAGTACTTC
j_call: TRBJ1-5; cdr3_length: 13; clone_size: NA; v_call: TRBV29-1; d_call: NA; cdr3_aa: CSVEDGPNQPQHF; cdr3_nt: TGCAGCGTTGAAGATGGACCCAATCAGCCCCAGCATTTT
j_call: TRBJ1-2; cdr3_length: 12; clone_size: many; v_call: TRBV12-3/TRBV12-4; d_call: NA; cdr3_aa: CASRTINYGYTF; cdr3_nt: TGTGCCAGCAGAACAATCAACTATGGCTACACCTTC
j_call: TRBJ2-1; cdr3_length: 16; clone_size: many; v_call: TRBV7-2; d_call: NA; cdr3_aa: CASSTPLTASYNEQFF; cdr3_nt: TGTGCCAGCAGCACACCGCTGACTGCCTCCTACAATGAGCAGTTCTTC
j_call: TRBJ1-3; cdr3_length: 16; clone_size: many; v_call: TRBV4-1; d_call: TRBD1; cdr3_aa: CASSRIQGRAGNTIYF; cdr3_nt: TGCGCCAGCAGCCGGATACAGGGGAGAGCTGGAAACACCATATATTTT
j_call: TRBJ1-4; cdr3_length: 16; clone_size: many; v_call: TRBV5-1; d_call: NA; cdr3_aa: CASSREPTGTNEKLFF; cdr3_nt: TGCGCCAGCAGCCGAGAGCCGACCGGGACAAATGAAAAACTGTTTTTT
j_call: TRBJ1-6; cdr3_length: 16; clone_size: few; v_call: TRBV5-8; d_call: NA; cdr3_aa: CASSLQGSQDNSPLHF; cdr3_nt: TGTGCCAGCAGCTTGCAGGGGTCCCAAGATAATTCACCCCTCCACTTT
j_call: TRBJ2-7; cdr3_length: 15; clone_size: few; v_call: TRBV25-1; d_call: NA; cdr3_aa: CASSGSGGRGYEQYF; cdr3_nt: TGTGCCAGCAGTGGGTCCGGAGGGCGCGGGTACGAGCAGTACTTC